This is a list of T cell receptor beta chains from one sample in a study of cytomegalovirus exposure and HLA in healthy donors. Clones were read by immunoSEQ multiplex PCR, and TCRdb kept only the in-frame ones, dropping some. This sample has some 130,000 clones, with over 70% found just once. The source material was PBMCs. The receptors shown here come from a woman aged 40 to 49 in good health and CMV-seronegative. Both conserved end residues are part of each CDR3. Fields, in order: D gene, J gene, V gene, clone size, CDR3 protein, CDR3 DNA. D genes are given only for firm matches. Size tells how often a clone was seen (once, few, many) or the class of an expanded clone, and some rows leave it out.

d_gene: TRBD1
j_gene: TRBJ1-5
v_gene: TRBV20-1
abundance: once
CDR3aa: CSAYRQGPQHF
CDR3nt: TGCAGTGCTTACCGACAGGGGCCCCAGCATTTT

d_gene: NA
j_gene: TRBJ1-5
v_gene: TRBV7-9
abundance: NA
CDR3aa: CASSFLGGDQPQHF
CDR3nt: TGTGCCAGCAGCTTCCTTGGGGGGGACCAGCCCCAGCATTTT

d_gene: TRBD1
j_gene: TRBJ1-5
v_gene: TRBV18
abundance: once
CDR3aa: CASSPRTGGNQPQHF
CDR3nt: TGTGCCAGCTCACCAAGGACAGGGGGTAATCAGCCCCAGCATTTT

d_gene: TRBD2
j_gene: TRBJ2-2
v_gene: TRBV6-5
abundance: once
CDR3aa: CASSRAGTSVGELFF
CDR3nt: TGTGCCAGCAGTAGAGCCGGGACTAGCGTCGGGGAGCTGTTTTTT

d_gene: NA
j_gene: TRBJ2-7
v_gene: TRBV7-8
abundance: NA
CDR3aa: CASSLGPAGPWNEQYF
CDR3nt: TGTGCCAGCAGTTTAGGGCCGGCAGGGCCCTGGAATGAGCAGTACTTC

d_gene: NA
j_gene: TRBJ1-4
v_gene: TRBV15
abundance: NA
CDR3aa: CATSRDNSKNEKLFF
CDR3nt: TGTGCCACCAGCAGAGATAACAGCAAAAATGAAAAACTGTTTTTT

d_gene: NA
j_gene: TRBJ2-7
v_gene: TRBV9
abundance: few
CDR3aa: CASSVDVGFSYEQYF
CDR3nt: TGTGCCAGCAGCGTAGATGTGGGCTTCTCCTACGAGCAGTACTTC

d_gene: NA
j_gene: TRBJ1-5
v_gene: TRBV19
abundance: NA
CDR3aa: CASSIGGGRQPQHF
CDR3nt: TGTGCCAGTAGTATAGGGGGGGGGCGACAGCCCCAGCATTTT

d_gene: TRBD1
j_gene: TRBJ1-5
v_gene: TRBV6-6
abundance: NA
CDR3aa: CAIGTVNQPQHF
CDR3nt: TGTGCCATCGGGACAGTCAATCAGCCCCAGCATTTT

d_gene: TRBD2
j_gene: TRBJ2-7
v_gene: TRBV28
abundance: NA
CDR3aa: CASSRGGFYEQYF
CDR3nt: TGTGCCAGCAGTCGGGGAGGGTTCTACGAGCAGTACTTC

d_gene: NA
j_gene: TRBJ1-3
v_gene: TRBV30
abundance: NA
CDR3aa: CAWSANGDTIYF
CDR3nt: TGTGCCTGGAGTGCAAACGGGGACACCATATATTTT

d_gene: TRBD2
j_gene: TRBJ2-3
v_gene: TRBV5-1
abundance: NA
CDR3aa: CASSFGTSGKADTQYF
CDR3nt: TGCGCCAGCAGCTTTGGGACTAGCGGGAAGGCAGATACGCAGTATTTT

d_gene: NA
j_gene: TRBJ2-5
v_gene: TRBV29-1
abundance: few
CDR3aa: CSVDLTGGGGETQYF
CDR3nt: TGCAGCGTTGACTTAACAGGGGGCGGGGGGGAGACCCAGTACTTC

d_gene: NA
j_gene: TRBJ2-1
v_gene: TRBV10-2
abundance: NA
CDR3aa: CASSGSNEQFF
CDR3nt: TGCGCCAGCAGTGGTAGCAATGAGCAGTTCTTC

d_gene: NA
j_gene: TRBJ1-4
v_gene: TRBV10-2
abundance: once
CDR3aa: CASSDERSEKLFF
CDR3nt: TGCGCCAGCAGTGACGAGAGAAGCGAAAAACTGTTTTTT

d_gene: NA
j_gene: TRBJ2-7
v_gene: TRBV10-1
abundance: few
CDR3aa: CASSESSVLLTYEQYF
CDR3nt: TGCGCCAGCAGTGAGTCATCGGTTCTCCTTACCTACGAGCAGTACTTC

d_gene: TRBD2
j_gene: TRBJ2-7
v_gene: TRBV5-1
abundance: NA
CDR3aa: CASTPGRTPGGESYEQYF
CDR3nt: TGCGCCAGCACCCCGGGCCGTACGCCGGGGGGAGAATCCTACGAGCAGTACTTC

d_gene: TRBD2
j_gene: TRBJ2-5
v_gene: TRBV11-3
abundance: NA
CDR3aa: CASSLTSGGGETQYF
CDR3nt: TGTGCCAGCAGCCTTACTAGCGGGGGTGGGGAGACCCAGTACTTC

d_gene: TRBD2
j_gene: TRBJ2-5
v_gene: TRBV30
abundance: once
CDR3aa: CAWTLSGSVTQYF
CDR3nt: TGTGCCTGGACCCTTAGCGGGAGTGTGACCCAGTACTTC

d_gene: NA
j_gene: TRBJ2-3
v_gene: TRBV5-6
abundance: NA
CDR3aa: CASSLVAGTDTQYF
CDR3nt: TGTGCCAGCAGCTTGGTTGCGGGCACAGATACGCAGTATTTT

d_gene: TRBD2
j_gene: TRBJ2-3
v_gene: TRBV29-1
abundance: NA
CDR3aa: CSVDTSGSADTQYF
CDR3nt: TGCAGCGTTGATACTAGCGGGAGTGCAGATACGCAGTATTTT

d_gene: NA
j_gene: TRBJ2-1
v_gene: TRBV7-9
abundance: NA
CDR3aa: CASSLEAGTEGNEQFF
CDR3nt: TGTGCCAGCAGCTTAGAGGCAGGTACCGAGGGAAATGAGCAGTTCTTC

d_gene: TRBD2
j_gene: TRBJ2-7
v_gene: TRBV27
abundance: NA
CDR3aa: CASSLELAGYYEQYF
CDR3nt: TGTGCCAGCAGTTTAGAACTAGCGGGGTACTACGAGCAGTACTTC

d_gene: NA
j_gene: TRBJ1-1
v_gene: TRBV6-1
abundance: NA
CDR3aa: CASSGAEATEAFF
CDR3nt: TGTGCCAGCAGTGGAGCGGAGGCCACTGAAGCTTTCTTT

d_gene: NA
j_gene: TRBJ1-1
v_gene: TRBV27
abundance: NA
CDR3aa: CASSFRGNTEAFF
CDR3nt: TGTGCCAGCAGTTTTAGGGGGAACACTGAAGCTTTCTTT

d_gene: NA
j_gene: TRBJ2-3
v_gene: TRBV5-5
abundance: NA
CDR3aa: CASRLDSDTQYF
CDR3nt: TGTGCCAGCCGCTTAGACAGTGATACGCAGTATTTT

d_gene: TRBD1
j_gene: TRBJ1-2
v_gene: TRBV6-1
abundance: NA
CDR3aa: CASRPGTGEIGYTF
CDR3nt: TGTGCCAGCAGACCGGGGACAGGGGAGATTGGCTACACCTTC

d_gene: NA
j_gene: TRBJ1-5
v_gene: TRBV28
abundance: NA
CDR3aa: CASGDRRNQPQHF
CDR3nt: TGTGCCAGCGGAGACAGGAGGAATCAGCCCCAGCATTTT

d_gene: NA
j_gene: TRBJ1-2
v_gene: TRBV10-3
abundance: NA
CDR3aa: CAISVEGSNYGYTF
CDR3nt: TGTGCCATCAGTGTAGAGGGTTCTAACTATGGCTACACCTTC

d_gene: NA
j_gene: TRBJ1-5
v_gene: TRBV5-5
abundance: NA
CDR3aa: CASSYGTNSNQPQHF
CDR3nt: TGTGCCAGCAGCTACGGGACAAATAGCAATCAGCCCCAGCATTTT

d_gene: TRBD1
j_gene: TRBJ1-1
v_gene: TRBV30
abundance: NA
CDR3aa: CAWSVERGGEGTEAFF
CDR3nt: TGTGCCTGGAGTGTAGAAAGAGGGGGCGAAGGCACTGAAGCTTTCTTT

d_gene: TRBD1
j_gene: TRBJ1-5
v_gene: TRBV19
abundance: NA
CDR3aa: CASTPRTGANNQPQHF
CDR3nt: TGTGCCAGTACCCCCCGGACAGGGGCGAACAATCAGCCCCAGCATTTT

d_gene: TRBD2
j_gene: TRBJ2-7
v_gene: TRBV4-1
abundance: NA
CDR3aa: CASSQLAGGYEQYF
CDR3nt: TGCGCCAGCAGCCAACTAGCGGGGGGGTACGAGCAGTACTTC

d_gene: NA
j_gene: TRBJ2-3
v_gene: TRBV5-6
abundance: few
CDR3aa: CASSFGGGSTDTQYF
CDR3nt: TGTGCCAGCAGCTTTGGGGGCGGGAGCACAGATACGCAGTATTTT

d_gene: NA
j_gene: TRBJ2-7
v_gene: TRBV27
abundance: NA
CDR3aa: CASSPPPGGAREKQYF
CDR3nt: TGTGCCAGCAGTCCCCCCCCGGGCGGGGCCCGTGAGAAGCAGTACTTC

d_gene: TRBD1
j_gene: TRBJ2-2
v_gene: TRBV6-1
abundance: NA
CDR3aa: CASSARQGNAGELFF
CDR3nt: TGTGCCAGCAGCGCTCGACAGGGTAACGCCGGGGAGCTGTTTTTT

d_gene: TRBD1
j_gene: TRBJ2-7
v_gene: TRBV10-3
abundance: few
CDR3aa: CAIGTGAFLGEQYF
CDR3nt: TGTGCCATTGGGACAGGGGCCTTCCTTGGCGAGCAGTACTTC

d_gene: NA
j_gene: TRBJ2-7
v_gene: TRBV14
abundance: NA
CDR3aa: CASSQDFTGDRYEQYF
CDR3nt: TGTGCCAGCAGCCAAGATTTTACGGGGGACCGCTACGAGCAGTACTTC

d_gene: NA
j_gene: TRBJ1-1
v_gene: TRBV5-1
abundance: once
CDR3aa: CASSFAGRGTEAFF
CDR3nt: TGCGCCAGCAGCTTCGCAGGGCGAGGCACTGAAGCTTTCTTT

d_gene: TRBD1
j_gene: TRBJ2-3
v_gene: TRBV2
abundance: few
CDR3aa: CASSGDRGRTDTQYF
CDR3nt: TGTGCCAGCAGTGGGGACAGGGGAAGGACAGATACGCAGTATTTT

d_gene: TRBD1
j_gene: TRBJ1-6
v_gene: TRBV9
abundance: NA
CDR3aa: CASSVGQGANSPLHF
CDR3nt: TGTGCCAGCAGCGTAGGACAGGGGGCGAATTCACCCCTCCACTTT

d_gene: TRBD2
j_gene: TRBJ2-3
v_gene: TRBV11-2
abundance: few
CDR3aa: CASSSAGGGKADTQYF
CDR3nt: TGTGCCAGCAGCTCCGCGGGCGGGGGAAAGGCAGATACGCAGTATTTT

d_gene: TRBD2
j_gene: TRBJ2-1
v_gene: TRBV11-3
abundance: NA
CDR3aa: CASSSLAEEQFF
CDR3nt: TGTGCCAGCAGCTCTCTAGCGGAGGAGCAGTTCTTC

d_gene: TRBD1
j_gene: TRBJ1-1
v_gene: TRBV27
abundance: few
CDR3aa: CASRSGQGATEAFF
CDR3nt: TGTGCCAGCAGGTCCGGACAGGGGGCAACTGAAGCTTTCTTT

d_gene: NA
j_gene: TRBJ1-1
v_gene: TRBV29-1
abundance: NA
CDR3aa: CSVEEIPGIGTEAFF
CDR3nt: TGCAGCGTTGAAGAGATTCCAGGGATAGGCACTGAAGCTTTCTTT

d_gene: TRBD1
j_gene: TRBJ2-1
v_gene: TRBV29-1
abundance: NA
CDR3aa: CSVGRGQDEQFF
CDR3nt: TGCAGCGTCGGCAGGGGGCAAGATGAGCAGTTCTTC

d_gene: NA
j_gene: TRBJ1-1
v_gene: TRBV2
abundance: NA
CDR3aa: CASSEASREAFF
CDR3nt: TGTGCCAGCAGTGAAGCCTCCCGGGAAGCTTTCTTT

d_gene: NA
j_gene: TRBJ2-7
v_gene: TRBV28
abundance: NA
CDR3aa: CASSWGSPTEQYF
CDR3nt: TGTGCCAGCAGTTGGGGCTCACCTACGGAGCAGTACTTC

d_gene: TRBD1
j_gene: TRBJ2-5
v_gene: TRBV6-1
abundance: few
CDR3aa: CASSSGQGETQYF
CDR3nt: TGTGCCAGCAGTTCCGGACAGGGGGAGACCCAGTACTTC

d_gene: TRBD2
j_gene: TRBJ2-7
v_gene: TRBV28
abundance: NA
CDR3aa: CASSRTSGGTYEQYF
CDR3nt: TGTGCCAGCAGTAGGACTAGCGGGGGGACGTACGAGCAGTACTTC

d_gene: NA
j_gene: TRBJ1-5
v_gene: TRBV28
abundance: NA
CDR3aa: CASRPDSSNQPQHF
CDR3nt: TGTGCCAGCAGACCGGACAGCAGCAATCAGCCCCAGCATTTT

d_gene: TRBD1
j_gene: TRBJ2-6
v_gene: TRBV30
abundance: once
CDR3aa: CAWSGEDRGPGANGLTF
CDR3nt: TGTGCCTGGAGTGGCGAGGACAGGGGGCCAGGGGCCAACGGCCTGACTTTC

d_gene: NA
j_gene: TRBJ2-5
v_gene: TRBV6-6
abundance: NA
CDR3aa: CASTPGATLVTQYF
CDR3nt: TGTGCCAGCACCCCAGGGGCTACCCTTGTGACCCAGTACTTC

d_gene: NA
j_gene: TRBJ1-5
v_gene: TRBV27
abundance: NA
CDR3aa: CASRPSTGYRGNQPQHF
CDR3nt: TGTGCCAGCAGGCCCTCGACAGGCTACCGTGGCAATCAGCCCCAGCATTTT

d_gene: TRBD1
j_gene: TRBJ2-7
v_gene: TRBV2
abundance: NA
CDR3aa: CASRGWTGEYEQYF
CDR3nt: TGTGCCAGCAGAGGATGGACAGGGGAGTACGAGCAGTACTTC

d_gene: NA
j_gene: TRBJ1-1
v_gene: TRBV6-5
abundance: NA
CDR3aa: CASSRANTEAFF
CDR3nt: TGTGCCAGCAGCAGGGCTAACACTGAAGCTTTCTTT

d_gene: TRBD1
j_gene: TRBJ1-6
v_gene: TRBV9
abundance: few
CDR3aa: CASRPGTGESYNSPLHF
CDR3nt: TGTGCCAGCAGGCCCGGGACAGGGGAATCCTATAATTCACCCCTCCACTTT